This T cell receptor (beta chain) was captured in a study of cytomegalovirus exposure and HLA in healthy donors. Whole-study results and caveats: Further analysis, carried out later, found HLA-associated TCR beta chains more clonally expanded than equally common other chains. Reports showed the classifier diagnosing cytomegalovirus status with high specificity and sensitivity. The authors confirmed in vitro that a few CMV-associated chains were specific for CMV antigens. It was assumed in the presence/absence analyses that sequencing depth was roughly uniform across donors.

The CDR3 is 19 amino acids. V was clipped by 3 bases and J by 2 bases; unmatched bases: 12. CDR1 and CDR2 (germline): SEHNR, FQNEAQ (reference sequence). Points on this clone: What it recognizes is unknown.

PCR was performed using 60 Vbeta and 13 Jbeta primers. The data were produced by immunoSEQ multiplex PCR, yet TCRdb's version contains in-frame clones alone and is incomplete. The sample has around 150,000 clones; more than 60% are singletons. Sample: PBMCs. This clonotype was sampled from a woman aged 40 to 50 in good health and CMV-seropositive. The V gene is TRBV7-9, the J gene TRBJ2-2, with TRBD2 matching over 10 bases. The CDR3 region is CASSLDRIIAGGNTGELFF. As DNA, the CDR3 is TGTGCCAGCAGCTTGGACAGGATTATAGCGGGAGGTAACACCGGGGAGCTGTTTTTT.